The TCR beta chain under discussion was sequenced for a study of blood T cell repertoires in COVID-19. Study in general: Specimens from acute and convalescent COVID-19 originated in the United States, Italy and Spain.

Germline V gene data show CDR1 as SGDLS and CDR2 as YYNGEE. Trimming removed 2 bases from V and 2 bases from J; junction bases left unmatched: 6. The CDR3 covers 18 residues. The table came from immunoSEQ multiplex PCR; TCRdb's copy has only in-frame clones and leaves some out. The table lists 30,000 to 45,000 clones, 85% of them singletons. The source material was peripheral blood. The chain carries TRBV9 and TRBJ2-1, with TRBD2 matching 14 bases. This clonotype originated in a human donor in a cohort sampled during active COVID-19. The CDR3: CASSVRGLAGGPYNEQFF. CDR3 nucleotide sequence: TGTGCCAGCAGCGTCCGAGGACTAGCGGGGGGTCCCTACAATGAGCAGTTCTTC.